This entry concerns a single T cell receptor (beta chain). Its antigen is unknown. At one end the junction does not follow the germline gene, possibly because of a read error. Libraries were built with multiplex PCR. TCRdb names Illumina HiSeq 2500 as the instrument used. TCRbeta libraries were constructed through three rounds of nested PCR with primers (Table S4) according to protocols modified from ARM-PCR. Before sequencing, PCR products in the 200-500 bp range were cut out of the gel and cleaned up using the QIAquick gel extraction kit. The authors' pipeline ran thus. Reads were cleaned using Trimmomatic, were merged into complete CDR3 sequences using FLASH, and were assigned to V(D)J germline segments using MiTCR. Clonal diversity was computed as the inverse Simpson's index with VDJtools. In-frame sequences without a premature stop codon were defined as productive reads. Starting from the raw public reads, TCRdb applied fastp trimming at Q25, assembled clones with MiXCR and retained in-frame beta chains. A single entry per CDR3 protein holds the most common genes and DNA from its merged rows. The V and J calls were determined by TCRdb, not by the authors. A total of some 200,000 distinct CDR3 sequences appear in this sample, 60% to 85% of them only once. The ten largest account for under 30% of the sample.

This record comes from a study of tumor and adjacent non-tumor tissue in lung cancer (dated by TCRdb to between 2018 and 2020). Study-wide context: Patients with adenocarcinoma (approximately twelve), squamous cell carcinoma (2) and small cell lung cancer (1) were included in the cohort. Ages among the roughly 15 patients ranged from roughly 30 to 76 years, there were about ten men and 5 women, and disease was at TNM stage I to III. A total of roughly 120,000,000 productive TCRbeta reads were generated by sequencing, corresponding to an average of about 4 million reads per sample. The study compared bulk TCRbeta repertoires between lung tumor tissue and matched distant non-tumor lung tissue from 15 lung cancer patients. TCRbeta CDR3 sequencing was performed on 25 to 30 paired specimens, with one tumor sample and one normal lung sample collected per patient.

Bulk unsorted tissue served as the source for RNA extraction, and RNA quality was assessed using a NanoDrop ND-1000 and an Agilent 2100. All donors had newly diagnosed lung cancer, had not received prior chemotherapy, and were admitted for thoracic surgery in China between August and November 2014. The study excluded patients who had received radiotherapy or chemotherapy before or who had another cancer at the same time. Surgical tissue pieces of about 1-2.1 cm3 were preserved in RNAlater solution and were kept at -80 degrees C until use. CDR1 LGHNA and CDR2 YSLEER were looked up in the germline V gene. Its CDR3 holds 14 amino acids, cysteine through phenylalanine. Only the CDR3 DNA stays, 42 bases, in frame from base 1. The full study reports these points: TCR diversity (inverse Simpson) was significantly higher in tumor than in normal lung tissue (around 450 vs 150, P = 0.0075, Mann-Whitney U test). The sequencing platform is not named in the methods, and unique molecular identifiers are not mentioned. The top 100 clones made up a significantly larger cumulative share of the repertoire in normal lung than in tumor tissue. Significantly higher TCR diversity was found in younger patients, and higher tumor TCR diversity was associated with shorter overall and disease-free survival. Because peripheral blood was not sequenced, blood TCRbeta repertoires in the lung cancer patients of the study were not examined. Only around 16 patients were in the cohort, and the authors stated that larger samples and more detailed clinical data are needed.

The sequence was obtained from a man between 60 and 75 years old with non-small cell lung cancer. The specimen sequenced was lung tumor tissue. Recombination linked TRBV4-3 to TRBJ2-7; the D gene is perhaps TRBD1 or TRBD2, each of them matching over 5 bases. The CDR3 protein is CASTQDWGKYEQYF. The nucleotide sequence reads TGCGCCAGCACCCAAGACTGGGGGAAATACGAGCAGTACTTC.